The clone carrying this TCR beta chain appeared a few times. The CDR3 contains 16 residues. Germline V gene data show CDR1 as SGHRS and CDR2 as YFSETQ. Unmatched junction bases numbered 5, after V lost 0 bases and J lost 1 base. This specimen comes from a study of OX40 agonist ivuxolimab in advanced cancers. Study information: Hepatocellular carcinoma, melanoma, renal cell or head and neck cancer affected the dose-escalation patients.

Libraries were prepared by immunoSEQ multiplex PCR; TCRdb keeps only in-frame clonotypes and omits some of them. The sample records more than 65,000 clones, 85% being singletons. This clonotype was obtained from an adult with an advanced solid tumor such as melanoma, head and neck, liver or kidney cancer. Sequences were derived from CD4+ or CD8+ T cells sorted from blood, sampled in a trial of the OX40 agonist ivuxolimab. The J gene is TRBJ1-1, the V gene TRBV5-1, with 8 bases lining up with TRBD1. CDR3 sequence reads: CASSLGSGTGNTEAFF. The CDR3 DNA reads TGCGCCAGCAGCTTGGGATCCGGGACAGGGAACACTGAAGCTTTCTTT.